This record covers a single T cell receptor beta chain. Clones were read by immunoSEQ multiplex PCR, and TCRdb kept only the in-frame ones, dropping some. The repertoire holds hundreds of thousands of clones, with just over 75% as singletons. The sample belongs to a study of shared clonotypes between healthy human individuals. Germline V gene data show CDR1 as LGHNA and CDR2 as YSLEER. V was clipped by 0 bases and J by 4 bases, with 10 bases between them. The CDR3 is 15 residues long. The chain has TRBV4-3 and TRBJ2-1; D ambiguous. The sequence derives from a woman aged 40 to 49 in good health. Some clones in this sample may be carry-over from other donors' samples. Sequencing input: PBMCs. CDR3: CASSQDANSYNEQFF. DNA for the CDR3: TGCGCCAGCAGCCAAGACGCCAACTCTTACAATGAGCAGTTCTTC.